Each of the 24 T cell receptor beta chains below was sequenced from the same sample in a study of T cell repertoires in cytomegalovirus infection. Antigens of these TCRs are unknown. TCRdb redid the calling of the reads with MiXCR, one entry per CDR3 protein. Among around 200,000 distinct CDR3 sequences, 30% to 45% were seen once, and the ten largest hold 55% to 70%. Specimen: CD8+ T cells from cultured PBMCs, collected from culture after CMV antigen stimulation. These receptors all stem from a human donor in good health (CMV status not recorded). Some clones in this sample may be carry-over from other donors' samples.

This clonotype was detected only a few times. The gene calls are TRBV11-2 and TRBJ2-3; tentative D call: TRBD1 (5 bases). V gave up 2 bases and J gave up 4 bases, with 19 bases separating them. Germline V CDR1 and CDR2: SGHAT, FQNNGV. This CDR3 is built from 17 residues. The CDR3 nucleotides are TGTGCCAGCAGCTTATTCTTCGGCCAGGGCCCTTCAGATACGCAGTATTTT. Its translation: CASSLFFGQGPSDTQYF.

In DNA form, the CDR3 reads TGCAGTGCTAGAGACCTACTAGCAAGGTCCTACGAGCAGTACTTC. It yields the protein CSARDLLARSYEQYF. V and J are TRBV20-1 and TRBJ2-7, with D perhaps matching TRBD2 (6 bases). Trimming cost V 0 bases and J 1 base, with 13 bases left between them. Germline V gives CDR1 DFQATT, CDR2 SNEGSKA (reference sequence). The CDR3 is made up of 15 amino acids.

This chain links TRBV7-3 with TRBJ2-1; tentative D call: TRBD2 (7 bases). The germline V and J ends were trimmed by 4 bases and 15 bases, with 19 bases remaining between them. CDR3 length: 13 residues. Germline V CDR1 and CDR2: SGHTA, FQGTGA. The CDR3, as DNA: TGTGCCAGCAGCTCGGGGGGCCTAGCATTTCCGTTCTTC. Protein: CASSSGGLAFPFF. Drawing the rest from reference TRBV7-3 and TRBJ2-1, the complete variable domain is GAGVSQTPSNKVTEKGKYVELRCDPISGHTALYWYRQSLGQGPEFLIYFQGTGAADDSGLPNDRFFAVRPEGSVSTLKIQRTERGDSAVYLCASSSGGLAFPFFGPGTRLTVL.

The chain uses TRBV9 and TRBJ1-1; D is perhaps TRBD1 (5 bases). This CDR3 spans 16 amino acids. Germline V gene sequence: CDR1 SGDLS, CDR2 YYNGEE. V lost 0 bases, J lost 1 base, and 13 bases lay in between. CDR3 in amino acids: CASSVGAGIRNTEAFF. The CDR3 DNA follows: TGTGCCAGCAGCGTAGGGGCAGGGATTAGGAACACTGAAGCTTTCTTT.

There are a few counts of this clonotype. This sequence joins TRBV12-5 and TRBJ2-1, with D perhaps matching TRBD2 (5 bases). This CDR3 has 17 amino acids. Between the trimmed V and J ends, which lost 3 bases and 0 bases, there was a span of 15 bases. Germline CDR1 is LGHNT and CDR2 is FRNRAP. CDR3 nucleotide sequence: TGTGCTAGTGGTTTCCATGAAGGACTCCCCTCCTACAATGAGCAGTTCTTC. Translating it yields CASGFHEGLPSYNEQFF.

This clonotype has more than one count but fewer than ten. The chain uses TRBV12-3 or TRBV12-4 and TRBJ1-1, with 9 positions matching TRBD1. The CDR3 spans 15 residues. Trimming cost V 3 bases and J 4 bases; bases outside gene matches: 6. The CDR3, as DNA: TGTGCCAGCAGTTTCGGACAGGGGTTCAGCACTGAAGCTTTCTTT. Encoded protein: CASSFGQGFSTEAFF.

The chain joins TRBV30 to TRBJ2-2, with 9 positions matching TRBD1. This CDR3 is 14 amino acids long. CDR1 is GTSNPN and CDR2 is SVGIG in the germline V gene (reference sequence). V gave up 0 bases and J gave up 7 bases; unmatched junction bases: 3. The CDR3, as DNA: TGTGCCTGGAGTGTAGGGACAGGGTACGGGGAGCTGTTTTTT. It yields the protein CAWSVGTGYGELFF.

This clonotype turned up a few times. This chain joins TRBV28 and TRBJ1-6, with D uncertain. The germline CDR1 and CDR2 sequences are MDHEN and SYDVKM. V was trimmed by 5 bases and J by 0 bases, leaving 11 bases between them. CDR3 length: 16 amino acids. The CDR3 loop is CASSPTAGSYNSPLHF. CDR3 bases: TGTGCCAGCAGTCCGACGGCGGGCTCCTATAATTCACCCCTCCACTTT.

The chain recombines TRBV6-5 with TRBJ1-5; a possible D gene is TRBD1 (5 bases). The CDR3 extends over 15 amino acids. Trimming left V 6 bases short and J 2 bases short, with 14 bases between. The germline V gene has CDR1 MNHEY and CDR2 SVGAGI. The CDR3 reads CASSRGGVGNQPQHF. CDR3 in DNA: TGTGCCAGCAGCCGGGGGGGTGTGGGCAATCAGCCCCAGCATTTT.

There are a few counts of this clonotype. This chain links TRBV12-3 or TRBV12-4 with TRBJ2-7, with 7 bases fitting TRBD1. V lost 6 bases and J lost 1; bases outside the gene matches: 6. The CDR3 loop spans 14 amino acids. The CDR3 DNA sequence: TGTGCCAGCAGAACCTTGGACAGGTCCTACGAGCAGTACTTC. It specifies CASRTLDRSYEQYF.

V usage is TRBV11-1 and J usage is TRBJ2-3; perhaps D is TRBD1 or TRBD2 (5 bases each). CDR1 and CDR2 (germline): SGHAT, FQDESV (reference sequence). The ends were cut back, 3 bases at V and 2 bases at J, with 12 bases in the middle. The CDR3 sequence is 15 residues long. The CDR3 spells CASSLWTGTTDTQYF. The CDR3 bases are TGTGCCAGCAGCTTGTGGACGGGGACCACAGATACGCAGTATTTT.

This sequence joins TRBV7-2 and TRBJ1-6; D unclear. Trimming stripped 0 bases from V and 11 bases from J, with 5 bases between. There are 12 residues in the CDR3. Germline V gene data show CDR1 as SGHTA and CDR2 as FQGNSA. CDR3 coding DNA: TGTGCCAGCAGCTTAGCTGCGCCACCCCTCCACTTT. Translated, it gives CASSLAAPPLHF.

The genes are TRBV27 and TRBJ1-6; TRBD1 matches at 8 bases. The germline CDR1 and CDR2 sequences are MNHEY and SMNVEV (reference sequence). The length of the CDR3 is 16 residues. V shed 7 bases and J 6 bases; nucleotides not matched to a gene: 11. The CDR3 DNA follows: TGTGCCAGCACGAGGGGAACAGGGGGAAGTAATTCACCCCTCCACTTT. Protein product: CASTRGTGGSNSPLHF.

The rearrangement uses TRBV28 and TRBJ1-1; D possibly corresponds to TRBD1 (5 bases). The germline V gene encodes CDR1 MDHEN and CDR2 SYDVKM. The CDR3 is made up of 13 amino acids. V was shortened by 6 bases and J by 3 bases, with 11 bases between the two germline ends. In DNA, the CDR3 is TGTGCCAGCAGCCCTCAGGGATACACTGAAGCTTTCTTT. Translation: CASSPQGYTEAFF.

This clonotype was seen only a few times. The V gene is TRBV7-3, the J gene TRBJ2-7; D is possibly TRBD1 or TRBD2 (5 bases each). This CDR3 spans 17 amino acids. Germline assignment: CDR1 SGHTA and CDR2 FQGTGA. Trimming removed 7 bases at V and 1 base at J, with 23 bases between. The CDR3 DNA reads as TGTGCCAGCACCCTAACCCCGACCGGGACGGAGTCCTACGAGCAGTACTTC. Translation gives CASTLTPTGTESYEQYF.

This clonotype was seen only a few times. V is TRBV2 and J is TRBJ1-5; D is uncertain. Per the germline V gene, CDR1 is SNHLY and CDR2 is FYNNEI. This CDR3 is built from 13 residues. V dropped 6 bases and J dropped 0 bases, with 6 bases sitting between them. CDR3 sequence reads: CASRISSNQPQHF. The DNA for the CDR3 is TGTGCCAGCAGAATTAGTAGCAATCAGCCCCAGCATTTT.

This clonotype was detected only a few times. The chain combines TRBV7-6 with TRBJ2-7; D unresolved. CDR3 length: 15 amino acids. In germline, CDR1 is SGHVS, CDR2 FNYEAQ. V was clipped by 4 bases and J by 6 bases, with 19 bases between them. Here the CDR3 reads CASSSGRLSGSEQYF. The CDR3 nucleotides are TGTGCCAGCAGCTCTGGACGTCTCAGTGGGTCCGAGCAGTACTTC.

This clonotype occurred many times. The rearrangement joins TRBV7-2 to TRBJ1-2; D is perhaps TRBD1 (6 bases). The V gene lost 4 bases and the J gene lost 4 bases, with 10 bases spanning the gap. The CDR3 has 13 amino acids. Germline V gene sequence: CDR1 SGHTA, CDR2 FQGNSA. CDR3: CASSSQGLYGYTF. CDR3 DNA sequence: TGTGCCAGCAGCTCCCAGGGGCTCTATGGCTACACCTTC.

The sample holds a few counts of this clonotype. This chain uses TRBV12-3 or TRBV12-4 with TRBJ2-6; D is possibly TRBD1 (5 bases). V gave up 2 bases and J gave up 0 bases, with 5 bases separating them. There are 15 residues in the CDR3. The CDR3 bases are TGTGCCAGCAGTTTAAGGGGCTCTGGGGCCAACGTCCTGACTTTC. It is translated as CASSLRGSGANVLTF.

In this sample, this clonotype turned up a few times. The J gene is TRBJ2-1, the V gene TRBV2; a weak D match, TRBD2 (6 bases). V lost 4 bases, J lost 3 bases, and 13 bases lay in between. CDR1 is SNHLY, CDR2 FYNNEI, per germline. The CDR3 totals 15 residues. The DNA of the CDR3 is TGTGCCAGCAGTGCGCGGGACTCGGGCTACAATGAGCAGTTCTTC. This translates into CASSARDSGYNEQFF.

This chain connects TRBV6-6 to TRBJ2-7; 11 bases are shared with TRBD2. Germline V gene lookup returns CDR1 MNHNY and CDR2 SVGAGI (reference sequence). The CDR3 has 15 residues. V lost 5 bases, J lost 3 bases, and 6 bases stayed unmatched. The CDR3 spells CASSTLLAGDYEQYF. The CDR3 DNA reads TGTGCCAGCAGTACCTTACTAGCGGGAGACTACGAGCAGTACTTC.

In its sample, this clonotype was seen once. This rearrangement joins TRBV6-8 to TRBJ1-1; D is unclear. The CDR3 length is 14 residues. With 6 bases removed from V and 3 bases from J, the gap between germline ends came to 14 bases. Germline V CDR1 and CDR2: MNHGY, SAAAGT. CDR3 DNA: TGTGCCAGCAGCTACAGAACAGCCCACACTGAAGCTTTCTTT. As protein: CASSYRTAHTEAFF.

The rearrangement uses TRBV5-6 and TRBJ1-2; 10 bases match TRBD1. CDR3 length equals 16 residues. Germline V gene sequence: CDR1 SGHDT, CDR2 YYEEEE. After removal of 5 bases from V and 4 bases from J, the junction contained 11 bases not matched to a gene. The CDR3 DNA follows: TGTGCCAGCAGTCCGGGGGGGACAGGGGATTTCTATGGCTACACCTTC. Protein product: CASSPGGTGDFYGYTF.

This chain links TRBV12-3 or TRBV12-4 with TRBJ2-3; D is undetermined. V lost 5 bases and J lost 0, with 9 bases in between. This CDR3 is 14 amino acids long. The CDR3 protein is CASSRTSSTDTQYF. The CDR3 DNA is TGTGCCAGCAGTCGAACCTCTAGCACAGATACGCAGTATTTT.